Each of the 18 T cell receptor beta chains below was sequenced from the same sample in a study of cytomegalovirus exposure and HLA in healthy donors. Using immunoSEQ multiplex PCR, the repertoire was profiled, and TCRdb retains in-frame clones only, with some absent. This sample carries approximately 98,000 clones, 95% of them seen once, and the ten largest clones take 0.65% to 0.7%. Sequenced material: PBMCs. Receptors were obtained from a woman under 30 in good health and CMV-seronegative.

This chain uses TRBV7-9 with TRBJ2-7; D may be TRBD2 (7 bases). The CDR3 runs 17 residues. V shed 0 bases and J shed 3 bases, with 18 bases lying between them. In germline, CDR1 is SEHNR, CDR2 FQNEAQ (reference sequence). The CDR3 nucleotides read TGTGCCAGCAGCTTAGCGGACTCGGCGGGGGCTATCTACGAGCAGTACTTC. Translating gives CASSLADSAGAIYEQYF.

This chain uses TRBV5-1 with TRBJ2-3; a weak D match, TRBD2 (5 bases). V lost 0 bases to trimming and J lost 1 base, with 15 bases between them. The CDR3 consists of 17 residues. From germline, CDR1 is SGHRS and CDR2 YFSETQ. The CDR3: CASSLARAGPGTDTQYF. The CDR3 DNA sequence: TGCGCCAGCAGCTTGGCTAGGGCGGGCCCAGGCACAGATACGCAGTATTTT.

This clone occurred once. This chain joins TRBV5-5 and TRBJ1-2, with D unclear. Germline assignment: CDR1 SGHKS and CDR2 YYEKEE (reference sequence). Trimming cost V 4 bases and J 7 bases, with 11 bases left between them. The CDR3 contains 12 residues. The CDR3 nucleotides are TGTGCCAGCAGCCCAGGATCGGTTGGCTACACCTTC. Translated, it gives CASSPGSVGYTF. Full variable domain (remainder filled in from reference TRBV5-5 and TRBJ1-2): DAGVTQSPTHLIKTRGQQVTLRCSPISGHKSVSWYQQVLGQGPQFIFQYYEKEERGRGNFPDRFSARQFPNYSSELNVNALLLGDSALYLCASSPGSVGYTFGSGTRLTVV.

CDR3 in amino acids: CSVSTGGYGYTF. CDR3 sequence (DNA): TGCAGCGTCTCCACAGGGGGCTATGGCTACACCTTC. The rearrangement links TRBV29-1 to TRBJ1-2; 8 bases map to TRBD1. The V and J ends lost 6 bases and 4 bases, in that order; junction bases with no gene match: 4. The CDR3 is made up of 12 amino acids. Germline V lookup: CDR1 SQVTM, CDR2 ANQGSEA.

The chain links TRBV6-1 to TRBJ1-4, with D maybe TRBD1 (5 bases). This CDR3 contains 14 residues. Germline V gene sequence: CDR1 MNHNS, CDR2 SASEGT. Between the trimmed V and J ends, which lost 7 bases and 6 bases, there was a span of 15 bases. The CDR3 sequence: CASTLGRDDEKLFF. The DNA of the CDR3 is TGTGCCAGCACCCTCGGGAGGGACGATGAAAAACTGTTTTTT.

In its sample, this clone was seen once. V gene TRBV30 combines with J gene TRBJ1-6; D uncertain. This CDR3 region has 14 residues. The V gene lost 7 bases and the J gene lost 1 base, with 11 bases spanning the gap. CDR1 is GTSNPN, CDR2 SVGIG, per germline (reference sequence). The CDR3 DNA follows: TGTGCCTACGGCCTGAGGTCCTATAATTCACCCCTCCACTTT. This codes for CAYGLRSYNSPLHF.

The chain joins TRBV5-5 to TRBJ2-5; D may be TRBD2 (7 bases). Germline V gene lookup returns CDR1 SGHKS and CDR2 YYEKEE (reference sequence). The CDR3 is made up of 16 amino acids. V gave up 3 bases and J gave up 3 bases, with 18 bases separating them. The chain's CDR3 is CASSSLPTGTKETQYF. CDR3 nucleotides: TGTGCCAGCAGCTCCCTCCCCACAGGGACTAAAGAGACCCAGTACTTC.

The chain links TRBV7-8 to TRBJ1-5; TRBD1 matches at 8 bases. Per the germline V gene, CDR1 is SGHVS and CDR2 is FQNEAQ. V lost 5 bases to trimming and J lost 0 bases; unmatched junction nucleotides: 9. The CDR3 contains 17 residues. The CDR3 loop is CASSTGQGQDSNQPQHF. DNA of the CDR3: TGTGCCAGCAGCACAGGCCAGGGACAGGATAGCAATCAGCCCCAGCATTTT.

The chain couples TRBV14 to TRBJ1-1; D remains ambiguous. Trimming took off 4 bases at V and 1 base at J, with 7 bases between the two ends. The length of the CDR3 is 13 residues. Germline V gives CDR1 SGHDN, CDR2 FVKESK. In DNA, the CDR3 is TGTGCCAGCAGCCTCGGGAGGAACACTGAAGCTTTCTTT. This encodes CASSLGRNTEAFF.

This chain links TRBV15 with TRBJ1-5; the D gene is possibly TRBD1 (5 bases). CDR3 size: 16 residues. Germline V lookup: CDR1 LNHNV, CDR2 YYDKDF (reference sequence). Trimming took off 1 base at V and 5 bases at J, with 15 bases between the two ends. This CDR3 is CATSRGRGTQDQPQHF. DNA of the CDR3: TGTGCCACCAGCAGAGGACGGGGGACCCAGGATCAGCCCCAGCATTTT. The variable domain in full, with the rest retrieved from reference TRBV15 and TRBJ1-5, is DAMVIQNPRYQVTQFGKPVTLSCSQTLNHNVMYWYQQKSSQAPKLLFHYYDKDFNNEADTPDNFQSRRPNTSFCFLDIRSPGLGDTAMYLCATSRGRGTQDQPQHFGDGTRLSIL.

This chain's CDR3 is CASSLLTGTGELFF. The CDR3, as DNA: TGTGCCAGCAGTTTATTAACGGGCACCGGGGAGCTGTTTTTT. This rearrangement joins TRBV27 to TRBJ2-2; no definite D call. CDR1 is MNHEY and CDR2 is SMNVEV in the germline V gene (reference sequence). Trimming removed 1 base at V and 4 bases at J, with 7 bases between. The CDR3 has 14 residues.

This rearrangement joins TRBV5-1 to TRBJ2-7; the D is unclear. V was clipped by 4 bases and J by 0 bases, with 8 bases between them. The CDR3 loop spans 13 amino acids. CDR1 and CDR2 from the germline V gene are SGHRS and YFSETQ. CDR3: CASSTRSSYEQYF. The CDR3 DNA follows: TGCGCCAGCAGCACTCGGAGCTCCTACGAGCAGTACTTC.

This chain links TRBV7-9 with TRBJ1-4; D perhaps matches TRBD1 (6 bases). V was clipped by 5 bases and J by 8 bases, with 15 bases between them. Looked up from germline, CDR1 is SEHNR and CDR2 is FQNEAQ (reference sequence). The length of the CDR3 is 14 residues. The CDR3 protein is CASSRTLGTEKLFF. The CDR3 bases are TGTGCCAGCAGCCGCACCCTGGGGACAGAAAAACTGTTTTTT.

The J gene is TRBJ1-1, the V gene TRBV6-5, with a tentative D call TRBD1 (6 bases). CDR3 length: 15 residues. Trimming shortened V by 6 bases and J by 3 bases, and 17 bases separated the two germline ends. Looked up from germline, CDR1 is MNHEY and CDR2 is SVGAGI. The DNA of the CDR3 is TGTGCCAGCAGCCCTGGTGGGGGGGGCGACACTGAAGCTTTCTTT. Translation: CASSPGGGGDTEAFF.

The chain combines TRBV19 with TRBJ1-6; 8 bases match TRBD1. Germline values: CDR1 LNHDA, CDR2 SQIVND (reference sequence). J was trimmed by 7 bases and V by 0 bases; bases with no gene match: 5. The CDR3 sequence is 16 residues long. CDR3 amino acids: CASSIEGTGLNSPLHF. DNA for the CDR3: TGTGCCAGTAGTATAGAAGGGACAGGATTGAATTCACCCCTCCACTTT.

The V gene is TRBV7-2, the J gene TRBJ2-1; D might be TRBD2 (5 bases). In germline, CDR1 is SGHTA, CDR2 FQGNSA. Between the trimmed V and J ends, which lost 1 base and 9 bases, there was a span of 13 bases. The CDR3 has 14 residues. Here the CDR3 reads CASSLDRGWSEQFF. The CDR3 DNA follows: TGTGCCAGCAGCTTAGATCGGGGTTGGAGTGAGCAGTTCTTC.

The V and J genes are TRBV11-2 and TRBJ1-1; D is unresolved. This CDR3 comprises 13 residues. CDR1 and CDR2 from the germline V gene are SGHAT and FQNNGV. V was shortened by 5 bases and J by 0 bases, with 7 bases between the two germline ends. CDR3 residues: CASSPPLNTEAFF. The CDR3 region has the DNA TGTGCCAGCAGCCCCCCCTTGAACACTGAAGCTTTCTTT. Variable domain in full (rest from reference TRBV11-2 and TRBJ1-1): EAGVAQSPRYKIIEKRQSVAFWCNPISGHATLYWYQQILGQGPKLLIQFQNNGVVDDSQLPKDRFSAERLKGVDSTLKIQPAKLEDSAVYLCASSPPLNTEAFFGQGTRLTVV.

This chain connects TRBV25-1 to TRBJ1-1; 7 nucleotides align to TRBD1. From germline, CDR1 is MGHDK and CDR2 SYGVNS. The CDR3 is made up of 16 amino acids. Trimming cost V 3 bases and J 1 base; bases outside gene matches: 8. The CDR3 DNA follows: TGTGCCAGCAGTGAGGCAGCGACAGGGCCGAACACTGAAGCTTTCTTT. Its protein is CASSEAATGPNTEAFF. The entire variable domain, with the rest obtained from reference TRBV25-1 and TRBJ1-1, is as follows: EADIYQTPRYLVIGTGKKITLECSQTMGHDKMYWYQQDPGMELHLIHYSYGVNSTEKGDLSSESTVSRIRTEHFPLTLESARPSHTSQYLCASSEAATGPNTEAFFGQGTRLTVV.